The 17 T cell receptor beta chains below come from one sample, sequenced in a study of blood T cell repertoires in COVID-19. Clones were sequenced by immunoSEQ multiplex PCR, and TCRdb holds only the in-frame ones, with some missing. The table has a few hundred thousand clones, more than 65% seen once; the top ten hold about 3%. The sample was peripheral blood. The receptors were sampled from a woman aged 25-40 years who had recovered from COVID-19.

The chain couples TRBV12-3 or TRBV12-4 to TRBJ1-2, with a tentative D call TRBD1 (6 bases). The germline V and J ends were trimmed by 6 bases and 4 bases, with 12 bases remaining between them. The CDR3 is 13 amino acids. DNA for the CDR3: TGTGCCAGCAGCCTACAGGGTGGCTATGGCTACACCTTC. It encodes CASSLQGGYGYTF.

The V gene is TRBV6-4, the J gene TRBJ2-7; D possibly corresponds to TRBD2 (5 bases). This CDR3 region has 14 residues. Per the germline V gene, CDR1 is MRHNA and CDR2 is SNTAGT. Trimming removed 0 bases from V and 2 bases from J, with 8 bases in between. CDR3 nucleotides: TGTGCCAGCAGTGACTCTAGGGAGACCTACGAGCAGTACTTC. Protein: CASSDSRETYEQYF.

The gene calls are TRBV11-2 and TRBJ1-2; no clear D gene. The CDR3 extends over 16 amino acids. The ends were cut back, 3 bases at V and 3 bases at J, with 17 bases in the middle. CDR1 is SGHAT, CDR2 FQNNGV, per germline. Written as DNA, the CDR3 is TGTGCCAGCAGCTTCCCCCGGGCGGGTAGAGACTATGGCTACACCTTC. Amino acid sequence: CASSFPRAGRDYGYTF.

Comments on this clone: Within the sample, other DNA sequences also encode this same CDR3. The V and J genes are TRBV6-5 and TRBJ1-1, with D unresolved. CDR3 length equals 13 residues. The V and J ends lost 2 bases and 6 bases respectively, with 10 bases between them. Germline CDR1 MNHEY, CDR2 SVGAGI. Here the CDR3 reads CASSYPAAAEAFF. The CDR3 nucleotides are TGTGCCAGCAGTTACCCGGCCGCGGCTGAAGCTTTCTTT.

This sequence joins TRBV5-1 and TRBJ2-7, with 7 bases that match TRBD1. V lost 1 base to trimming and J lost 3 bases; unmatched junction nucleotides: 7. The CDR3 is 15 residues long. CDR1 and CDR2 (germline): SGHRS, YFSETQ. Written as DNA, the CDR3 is TGCGCCAGCAGCTTGCCCGTGCAGGGGGACTACGAGCAGTACTTC. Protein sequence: CASSLPVQGDYEQYF.

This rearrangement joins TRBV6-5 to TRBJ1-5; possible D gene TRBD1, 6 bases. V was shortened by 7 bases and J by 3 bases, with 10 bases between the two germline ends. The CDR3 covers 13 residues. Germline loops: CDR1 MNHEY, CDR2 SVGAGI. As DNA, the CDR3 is TGTGCCAGCACCGGGGGGGCCAATCAGCCCCAGCATTTT. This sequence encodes CASTGGANQPQHF.

CDR3: CASSDGQGAAEAFF. The CDR3 DNA is TGCGCCAGCAGCGATGGACAGGGGGCAGCTGAAGCTTTCTTT. V and J are TRBV5-1 and TRBJ1-1; TRBD1 agrees at 11 bases. CDR3 size: 14 residues. The germline V gene has CDR1 SGHRS and CDR2 YFSETQ. V shed 4 bases and J 6 bases; nucleotides not matched to a gene: 5.

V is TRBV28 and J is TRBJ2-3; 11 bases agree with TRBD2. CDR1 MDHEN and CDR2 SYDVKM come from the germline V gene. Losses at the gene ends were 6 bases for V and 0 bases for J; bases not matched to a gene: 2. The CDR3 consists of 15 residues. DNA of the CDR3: TGTGCCAGCAGCACTAGCGGGGGTAGCACAGATACGCAGTATTTT. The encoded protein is CASSTSGGSTDTQYF.

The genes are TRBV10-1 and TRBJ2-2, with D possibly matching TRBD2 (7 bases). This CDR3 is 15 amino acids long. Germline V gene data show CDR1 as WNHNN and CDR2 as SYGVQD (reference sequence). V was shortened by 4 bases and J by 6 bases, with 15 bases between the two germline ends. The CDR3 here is CASSGGGGGSGELFF. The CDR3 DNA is TGCGCCAGCAGTGGAGGGGGAGGGGGATCCGGGGAGCTGTTTTTT.

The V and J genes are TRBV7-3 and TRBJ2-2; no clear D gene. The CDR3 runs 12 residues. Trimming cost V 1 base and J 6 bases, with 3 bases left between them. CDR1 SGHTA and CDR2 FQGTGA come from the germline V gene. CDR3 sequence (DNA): TGTGCCAGCAGCTTAAGGCCCGGGGAGCTGTTTTTT. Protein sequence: CASSLRPGELFF.

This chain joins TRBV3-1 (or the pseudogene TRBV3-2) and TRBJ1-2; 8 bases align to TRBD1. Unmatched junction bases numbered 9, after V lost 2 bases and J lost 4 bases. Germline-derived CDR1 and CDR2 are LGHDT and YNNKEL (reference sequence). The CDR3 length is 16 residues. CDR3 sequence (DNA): TGTGCCAGCAGCCAATGGACAGGGACCTCGCTCTATGGCTACACCTTC. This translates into CASSQWTGTSLYGYTF.

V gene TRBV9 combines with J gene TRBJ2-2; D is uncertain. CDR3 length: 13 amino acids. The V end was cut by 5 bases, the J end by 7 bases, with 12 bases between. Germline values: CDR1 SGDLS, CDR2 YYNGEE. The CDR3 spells CASSDTTFGELFF. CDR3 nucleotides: TGTGCCAGCAGTGACACGACCTTCGGGGAGCTGTTTTTT.

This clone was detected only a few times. CDR3 residues: CASSLYLGQPQHF. In nucleotides, the CDR3 is TGTGCCAGCAGCTTATATTTGGGCCAGCCCCAGCATTTT. The J gene is TRBJ1-5, the V gene TRBV7-9; D unclear. Germline V lookup: CDR1 SEHNR, CDR2 FQNEAQ (reference sequence). Trimming stripped 2 bases from V and 7 bases from J, with 9 bases between. The CDR3 loop spans 13 amino acids. Variable domain in full (rest from reference TRBV7-9 and TRBJ1-5): DTGVSQNPRHKITKRGQNVTFRCDPISEHNRLYWYRQTLGQGPEFLTYFQNEAQLEKSRLLSDRFSAERPKGSFSTLEIQRTEQGDSAMYLCASSLYLGQPQHFGDGTRLSIL.

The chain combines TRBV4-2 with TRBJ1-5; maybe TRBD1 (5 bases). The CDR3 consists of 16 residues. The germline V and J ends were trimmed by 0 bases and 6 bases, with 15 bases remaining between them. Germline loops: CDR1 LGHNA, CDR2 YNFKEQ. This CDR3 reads CASSQEQATISQPQHF. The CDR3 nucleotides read TGTGCCAGCAGCCAAGAACAGGCAACCATTAGTCAGCCCCAGCATTTT.

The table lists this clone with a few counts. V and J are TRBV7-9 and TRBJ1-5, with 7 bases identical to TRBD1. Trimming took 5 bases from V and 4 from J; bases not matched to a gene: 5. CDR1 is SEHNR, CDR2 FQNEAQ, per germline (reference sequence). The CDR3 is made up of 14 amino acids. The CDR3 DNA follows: TGTGCCAGCAGCCCGGGACAGAAAAATCAGCCCCAGCATTTT. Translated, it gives CASSPGQKNQPQHF.

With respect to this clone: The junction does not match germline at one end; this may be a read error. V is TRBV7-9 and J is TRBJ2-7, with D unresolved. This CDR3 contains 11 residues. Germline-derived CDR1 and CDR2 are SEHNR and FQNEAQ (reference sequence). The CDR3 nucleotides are TGTGCCAGCAGCTCAACGATTGAGCTGTACTTC. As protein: CASSSTIELYF.

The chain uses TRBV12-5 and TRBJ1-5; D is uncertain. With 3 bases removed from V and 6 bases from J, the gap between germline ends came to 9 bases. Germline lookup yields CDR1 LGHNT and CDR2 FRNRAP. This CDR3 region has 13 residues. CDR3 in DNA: TGTGCTAGTGGTTTAGAGGGTGCTCAGCCCCAGCATTTT. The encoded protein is CASGLEGAQPQHF.